These 30 T cell receptor beta chains were all obtained from the same sample, sequenced in a study of identical twins. TCRdb ran MiXCR on the 5' RACE reads and lists one entry per CDR3 protein. The sample holds approximately 490,000 distinct CDR3 sequences, 20% to 25% seen once. These same data were also listed under a study on yellow fever vaccine responses in identical twins.

What was sequenced was CD4+ T cells sorted from blood. The receptors were gathered from a woman aged 18-29 years in good health.

A few counts support this clonotype. The rearrangement uses TRBV12-3 or TRBV12-4 and TRBJ2-4; 7 nucleotides agree with TRBD1. The V segment lost 5 bases and the J segment 8 bases; nucleotides outside the gene matches: 3. This CDR3 spans 12 amino acids. CDR3 loop: CASSLTGDIQYF. The CDR3 nucleotides are TGTGCCAGCAGTCTAACAGGGGACATTCAGTACTTC.

This clonotype was detected only a few times. This chain connects TRBV7-9 to TRBJ2-7; D not resolved. The CDR3 has 14 residues. V dropped 5 bases and J dropped 2 bases, with 13 bases sitting between them. Germline CDR1 SEHNR, CDR2 FQNEAQ (reference sequence). CDR3 in amino acids: CASSPTGVTYEQYF. DNA for the CDR3: TGTGCCAGCAGCCCGACTGGGGTTACCTACGAGCAGTACTTC.

This clonotype was observed a few times. The chain carries TRBV10-3 and TRBJ2-7; no firm D call. The CDR3 extends over 14 amino acids. V shed 2 bases and J shed 2 bases, with 10 bases lying between them. Germline values: CDR1 ENHRY, CDR2 SYGVKD. Written as DNA, the CDR3 is TGTGCCATCAGTGAGAATATAGGACCCTACGAGCAGTACGTC. It codes for CAISENIGPYEQYV.

The sample holds a few counts of this clonotype. The chain carries TRBV12-3 or TRBV12-4 and TRBJ2-5; tentative D call: TRBD2 (6 bases). V gave up 5 bases and J gave up 5 bases, with 12 bases separating them. The CDR3 sequence is 13 residues long. This chain's CDR3 is CASSGGTRETQYF. CDR3 bases: TGTGCCAGCAGTGGGGGGACTCGGGAGACCCAGTACTTC.

This clonotype was seen a handful of times. The chain combines TRBV10-3 with TRBJ1-5; 7 bases are shared with TRBD1. J gave up 5 bases and V 7 bases, and 5 bases lay outside the gene matches. The CDR3 is 13 residues long. Germline V gene lookup returns CDR1 ENHRY and CDR2 SYGVKD. The CDR3 spells CAITGQADQPQHF. CDR3 DNA: TGTGCCATCACCGGACAGGCAGATCAGCCCCAGCATTTT.

The chain couples TRBV5-1 to TRBJ2-1, with D tentatively TRBD1 (6 bases). Germline V gene lookup returns CDR1 SGHRS and CDR2 YFSETQ. Trimming left V 1 base short and J 0 bases short, with 11 bases between. The CDR3 runs to 16 residues. This CDR3 reads CASSLRQGSSYNEQFF. The CDR3 bases are TGCGCCAGCAGCTTGCGCCAGGGGAGCTCCTACAATGAGCAGTTCTTC.

V is TRBV6-1 and J is TRBJ2-3, with TRBD2 identical over 12 bases. The V and J ends lost 6 bases and 4 bases, in that order; junction bases with no gene match: 8. CDR1 is MNHNS and CDR2 is SASEGT in the germline V gene. The CDR3 runs 16 residues. Here the CDR3 DNA reads TGTGCCAGCAGAACCGGACTAGCGGGGCCTTCAGATACGCAGTATTTT. This gives the protein CASRTGLAGPSDTQYF.

The V gene is TRBV18, the J gene TRBJ2-3; possible D gene TRBD1, 7 bases. The CDR3 is made up of 16 amino acids. From germline, CDR1 is KGHSH and CDR2 LQKENI. V lost 5 bases to trimming and J lost 0 bases, with 15 bases between them. CDR3 DNA sequence: TGTGCCAGCTCAACTGCGACAGGGACTAGCACAGATACGCAGTATTTT. Translated: CASSTATGTSTDTQYF.

This clonotype was recorded a few times. The chain links TRBV11-2 to TRBJ2-3; TRBD1 aligns across 8 bases. With 2 bases clipped from V and 6 bases from J, the junction kept 10 bases outside the gene matches. This CDR3 has 16 amino acids. Germline V gene data show CDR1 as SGHAT and CDR2 as FQNNGV. The CDR3 region is CASSLWPGQASDTQYF. The CDR3 bases are TGTGCCAGCAGCTTATGGCCGGGACAGGCGTCGGATACGCAGTATTTT.

This clonotype was seen only a few times. J is TRBJ2-1 and V is TRBV27; D perhaps matches TRBD2 (6 bases). The CDR3 consists of 14 residues. With 3 bases removed from V and 1 base from J, the gap between germline ends came to 7 bases. Germline V gene data show CDR1 as MNHEY and CDR2 as SMNVEV (reference sequence). In DNA form, the CDR3 reads TGTGCCAGCAGTTTGGGACTTTCCTACAATGAGCAGTTCTTC. It codes for CASSLGLSYNEQFF.

This clonotype was picked up a small number of times. V gene TRBV11-2 combines with J gene TRBJ1-4, with D possibly TRBD1 on 5 matching bases. This CDR3 spans 15 amino acids. Per germline, CDR1 SGHAT and CDR2 FQNNGV. V dropped 2 bases and J dropped 7 bases, with 14 bases sitting between them. CDR3 region: CASSLLGQGREKLFF. CDR3 DNA sequence: TGTGCCAGCAGCTTATTGGGGCAGGGCCGTGAAAAACTGTTTTTT.

CDR3 bases: TGTGCCAGCGGGAGCTCTGGGGCCAACGTCCTGACTTTC. It is translated as CASGSSGANVLTF. J is TRBJ2-6 and V is TRBV12-3 or TRBV12-4, with TRBD2 as a possible D gene (5 bases). CDR3 size: 13 residues. V gave up 8 bases and J gave up 0 bases, with 5 bases separating them.

The chain recombines TRBV9 with TRBJ2-1; a weak D match, TRBD2 (6 bases). Germline V CDR1 and CDR2: SGDLS, YYNGEE. The ends were cut back, 4 bases at V and 7 bases at J, with 18 bases in the middle. The CDR3 totals 15 residues. The chain's CDR3 is CASSILAATGNEQFF. The CDR3 region has the DNA TGTGCCAGCAGCATTTTAGCGGCCACTGGGAATGAGCAGTTCTTC.

This sequence joins TRBV2 and TRBJ2-1; 7 bases match TRBD2. V was pared by 8 bases and J by 3 bases, with 4 bases of the junction left unmatched. Germline V CDR1 and CDR2: SNHLY, FYNNEI. The CDR3 consists of 13 residues. The CDR3 DNA is TGTGCCAGCGGGGCTAGCGGCTACAATGAGCAGTTCTTC. Translating gives CASGASGYNEQFF.

The chain combines TRBV5-1 with TRBJ2-5; perhaps TRBD2 as D (6 bases). The germline V gene has CDR1 SGHRS and CDR2 YFSETQ. The CDR3 length is 18 residues. Trimming took off 4 bases at V and 5 bases at J, with 27 bases between the two ends. The CDR3 DNA follows: TGCGCCAGCAGCGCGGGGCAAGGGACCCTTTTAGGAAAGGAGACCCAGTACTTC. Translation gives CASSAGQGTLLGKETQYF. The full variable domain, rest sourced from reference TRBV5-1 and TRBJ2-5, is KAGVTQTPRYLIKTRGQQVTLSCSPISGHRSVSWYQQTPGQGLQFLFEYFSETQRNKGNFPGRFSGRQFSNSRSEMNVSTLELGDSALYLCASSAGQGTLLGKETQYFGPGTRLLVL.

This clonotype was observed a few times. The chain has TRBV29-1 and TRBJ2-1; the D gene is possibly TRBD2 (6 bases). The CDR3 has 14 amino acids. Trimming removed 6 bases at V and 8 bases at J, with 20 bases between. CDR1 and CDR2 from the germline V gene are SQVTM and ANQGSEA. CDR3 nucleotides: TGCAGCGTCGGGTTCAGACTAGTGAGCGATGAGCAGTTCTTC. Translated: CSVGFRLVSDEQFF.

The V call is TRBV6-1, the J call TRBJ1-6, with 12 nucleotides matching TRBD1. CDR1 MNHNS and CDR2 SASEGT come from the germline V gene. CDR3 length equals 15 residues. V was clipped by 6 bases and J by 6 bases; unmatched bases: 3. The CDR3 coding sequence is TGTGCCAGCAGGGGACAGGGGGCGTTTAATTCACCCCTCCACTTT. It specifies CASRGQGAFNSPLHF.

This clonotype has only a few counts. The chain joins TRBV2 to TRBJ2-5; D remains ambiguous. The CDR3 spans 12 residues. Trimming pared 4 bases from V and 4 bases from J, leaving 7 bases between. CDR1 and CDR2 (germline): SNHLY, FYNNEI. CDR3 in amino acids: CASSGPGETQYF. In DNA form, the CDR3 reads TGTGCCAGCAGTGGCCCTGGAGAGACCCAGTACTTC.

V usage is TRBV7-6 and J usage is TRBJ1-4, with D possibly TRBD1 on 5 matching bases. CDR1 is SGHVS and CDR2 is FNYEAQ in the germline V gene. Deletions cut 4 bases from V and 10 bases from J, with 16 bases between. CDR3 length equals 14 residues. The CDR3 is CASSSGRGLGKLFF. The CDR3 DNA reads TGTGCCAGCAGCTCAGGTCGGGGCCTGGGAAAACTGTTTTTT.

Only a few counts were recorded for this clonotype. The chain has TRBV6-1 and TRBJ1-1; no firm D call. CDR1 and CDR2 from the germline V gene are MNHNS and SASEGT. The CDR3 extends over 13 amino acids. V was trimmed by 4 bases and J by 0 bases, leaving 6 bases between them. The CDR3 sequence: CASSGPVNTEAFF. CDR3 nucleotide sequence: TGTGCCAGCAGTGGACCGGTGAACACTGAAGCTTTCTTT.

The rearrangement uses TRBV7-2 and TRBJ2-7; D is perhaps TRBD1 or TRBD2 (5 bases each). V lost 4 bases, J lost 2 bases, and 12 bases lay in between. This CDR3 comprises 14 residues. Germline V gene sequence: CDR1 SGHTA, CDR2 FQGNSA. CDR3 loop: CASSSGTQTYEQYV. Here the CDR3 DNA reads TGTGCCAGCAGCTCCGGGACGCAAACCTACGAGCAGTACGTC.

The J gene is TRBJ2-2, the V gene TRBV5-1, with TRBD1 matching 9 bases. The CDR3 has 15 amino acids. The J segment lost 7 bases and the V segment lost 4 bases, leaving 8 bases of the junction unmatched. In germline, CDR1 is SGHRS, CDR2 YFSETQ. The CDR3 here is CASSPTGGVNGELFF. As DNA, the CDR3 is TGCGCCAGCAGCCCCACAGGGGGCGTTAACGGGGAGCTGTTTTTT.

The rearrangement links TRBV6-5 to TRBJ2-5, with a weak D call TRBD2 (6 bases). This CDR3 region has 14 residues. Per the germline V gene, CDR1 is MNHEY and CDR2 is SVGAGI. Trimming stripped 0 bases from V and 5 bases from J, with 10 bases between. The CDR3 bases are TGTGCCAGCAGTTACTCGGAGGGTTTGGAGACCCAGTACTTC. As protein: CASSYSEGLETQYF.

V gene TRBV7-8 combines with J gene TRBJ1-1, with D perhaps TRBD1 (5 bases). Germline V CDR1 and CDR2: SGHVS, FQNEAQ. V was cut by 1 base and J by 0 bases, with 15 bases left in between. The CDR3 covers 17 residues. CDR3 loop: CASSLGAQATVNTEAFF. DNA for the CDR3: TGTGCCAGCAGCTTAGGAGCACAGGCTACCGTGAACACTGAAGCTTTCTTT.

This chain uses TRBV4-2 with TRBJ2-1; TRBD2 agrees at 13 bases. V shed 2 bases and J 6 bases; nucleotides not matched to a gene: 10. Germline CDR1 is LGHNA and CDR2 is YNFKEQ. The CDR3 spans 18 residues. As DNA, the CDR3 is TGTGCCAGCAGCCAATGGACTAGCGGGGGTAGAACGACCAATGAGCAGTTCTTC. Translating it yields CASSQWTSGGRTTNEQFF.

This clonotype was found many times. The chain employs TRBV5-1 and TRBJ1-4; D possibly corresponds to TRBD1 (5 bases). V was clipped by 4 bases and J by 8 bases, with 21 bases between them. The CDR3 totals 16 residues. The V gene's germline CDR1 is SGHRS and CDR2 YFSETQ. The CDR3 loop is CASSLGGASEREKLFF. CDR3 nucleotide sequence: TGCGCCAGCAGCCTGGGTGGGGCCTCAGAGCGGGAAAAACTGTTTTTT.

The chain employs TRBV27 and TRBJ1-6; TRBD1 aligns across 8 bases. Germline loops: CDR1 MNHEY, CDR2 SMNVEV (reference sequence). The junction had 8 bases not matched to a gene; V was cut back by 2 bases and J by 8 bases. This CDR3 contains 16 residues. In nucleotides, the CDR3 is TGTGCCAGCAGTTTAGGACTCGACAGGGGTGATTCACCCCTCCACTTT. Residues: CASSLGLDRGDSPLHF.

The V call is TRBV5-1, the J call TRBJ1-2; TRBD1 matches 9 bases. Germline assignment: CDR1 SGHRS and CDR2 YFSETQ. J gave up 0 bases and V 7 bases, and 10 bases lay outside the gene matches. CDR3 length: 16 residues. This CDR3 reads CASGKGQGISNYGYTF. The CDR3 DNA sequence: TGCGCCAGCGGAAAGGGACAGGGAATTTCTAACTATGGCTACACCTTC.

The chain uses TRBV12-3 or TRBV12-4 and TRBJ1-2; D ambiguous. The CDR3 length is 13 residues. Between the trimmed V and J ends, which lost 6 bases and 5 bases, there was a span of 13 bases. The CDR3 DNA reads TGTGCCAGCAGCCCCGTCGTGGAATATGGCTACACCTTC. Encoded protein: CASSPVVEYGYTF.

The genes are TRBV29-1 and TRBJ2-1; D is ambiguous. Trimming stripped 5 bases from V and 3 bases from J, with 5 bases between. CDR1 and CDR2 from the germline V gene are SQVTM and ANQGSEA. The CDR3 is made up of 11 amino acids. The CDR3 region is CSVSNYNEQFF. The CDR3 region has the DNA TGCAGCGTTAGTAACTACAATGAGCAGTTCTTC.